The TCR beta chain described here comes from a study of spatial heterogeneity in lung cancer. Across the study: Raw-read counts averaged over ten per unique TCR and UMI combination.

Study observations and caveats: Higher tumor mutation counts went along with higher counts of expanded intratumoral alpha and beta TCRs.

This clonotype showed up many times. As yet, its antigen is unknown. TCR cDNA molecules each had a unique molecular identifier. TCRdb fed the 5' RACE reads into MiXCR, producing one record per CDR3 protein. The data hold 25,000 to 30,000 distinct CDR3 sequences, with 7.1% observed a single time. This CDR3 is built from 15 residues. V lost 3 bases and J 3 bases, leaving 14 bases between the germline ends. Germline V gene sequence: CDR1 DFQATT, CDR2 SNEGSKA (reference sequence). Stated time point: sample taken at primary tumor resection. The cohort: 70 to 85 early-stage, untreated non-small cell lung cancer patients. TCRs were sequenced from unsorted whole RNA of tumor, nontumor lung or PBMC.

Material: lung tumor tissue, obtained at surgery. The chain joins TRBV20-1 to TRBJ2-2, with D perhaps TRBD1 (8 bases). This TCR derives from a male donor with early-stage non-small cell lung cancer. The CDR3 region has the DNA TGCAGTGCTAGTGACAGGGGAGGGGACACCGGGGAGCTGTTTTTT. Its translation: CSASDRGGDTGELFF.